This T cell receptor (beta chain) was retrieved from a study of control samples from healthy donors and cancer patients. The ends lost 4 bases at V and 4 bases at J; junction bases unmatched: 6. The CDR3 is 15 residues long. The germline V gene has CDR1 SGHRS and CDR2 YFSETQ. Generated by immunoSEQ multiplex PCR, the TCRdb table keeps only in-frame clones and is missing some. The sample includes about 75,000 clones, around 94% of them seen just once. The sequenced sample consisted of blood. V is TRBV5-1 and J is TRBJ1-3; TRBD1 matches at 9 bases. This receptor was taken from a woman between 40 and 55 years old in good health. For the CDR3, the DNA is TGCGCCAGCAGCCCACAGGGGGCTACGGGAAACACCATATATTTT. Protein sequence: CASSPQGATGNTIYF.